This TCR beta chain originates from a study of response to subunit inactivated influenza vaccine. The V gene lost 0 bases and the J gene lost 8 bases, with 12 bases spanning the gap. The CDR3 extends over 14 amino acids. Germline V gene lookup returns CDR1 SGHRS and CDR2 YFSETQ. This clonotype was counted between two and nine times. Its target is unknown. Overall study results and limits: Authors proposed each seasonal influenza vaccination draws in few new T cells.

TCRdb reprocessed the RT-PCR reads with MiXCR, giving one entry per CDR3 protein. The sample has about half a million distinct CDR3 sequences, about 7.6% seen once; the top ten hold 13%. The material sequenced was PBMCs from blood, taken about 24 months after vaccination. The chain is built from TRBV5-1 and TRBJ2-4; perhaps TRBD1 as D (6 bases). The sequence derives from a man between 50 and 69 years old who received an inactivated influenza vaccine. This chain's CDR3 is CASSLDQPGDIQYF. Written as DNA, the CDR3 is TGCGCCAGCAGCTTGGACCAGCCAGGGGACATTCAGTACTTC.